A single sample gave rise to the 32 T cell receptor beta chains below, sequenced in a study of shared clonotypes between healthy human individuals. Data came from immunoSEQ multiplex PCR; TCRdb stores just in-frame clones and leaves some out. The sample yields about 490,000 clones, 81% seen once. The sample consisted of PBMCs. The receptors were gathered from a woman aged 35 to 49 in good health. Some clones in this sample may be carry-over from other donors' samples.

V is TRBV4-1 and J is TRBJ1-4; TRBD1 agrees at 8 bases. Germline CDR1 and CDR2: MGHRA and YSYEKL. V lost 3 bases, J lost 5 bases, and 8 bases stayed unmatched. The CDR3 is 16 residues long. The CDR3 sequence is CASSQLRTGSNEKLFF. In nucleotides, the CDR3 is TGCGCCAGCAGCCAGCTCAGGACAGGGTCGAATGAAAAACTGTTTTTT.

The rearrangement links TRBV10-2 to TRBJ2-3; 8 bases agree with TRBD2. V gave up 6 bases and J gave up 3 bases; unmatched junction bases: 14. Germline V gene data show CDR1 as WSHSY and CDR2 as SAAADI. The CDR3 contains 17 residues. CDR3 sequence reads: CASSGWVAGGSTDTQYF. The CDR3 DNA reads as TGCGCCAGCAGCGGATGGGTCGCGGGAGGAAGTACAGATACGCAGTATTTT.

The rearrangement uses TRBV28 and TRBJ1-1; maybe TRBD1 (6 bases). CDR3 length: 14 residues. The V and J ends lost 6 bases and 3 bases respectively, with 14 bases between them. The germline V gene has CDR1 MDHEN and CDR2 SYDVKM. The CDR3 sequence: CASRWGRSDTEAFF. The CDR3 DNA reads TGTGCCAGCAGATGGGGGCGTTCGGACACTGAAGCTTTCTTT.

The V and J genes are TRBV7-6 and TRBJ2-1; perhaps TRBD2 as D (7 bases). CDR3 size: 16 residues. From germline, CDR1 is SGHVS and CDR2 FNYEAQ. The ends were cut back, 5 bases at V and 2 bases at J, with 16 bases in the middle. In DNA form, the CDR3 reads TGTGCCAGCAGCGTACACAGGGAGGGCCCCTACAATGAGCAGTTCTTC. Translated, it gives CASSVHREGPYNEQFF. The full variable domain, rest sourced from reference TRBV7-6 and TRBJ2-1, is GAGVSQSPRYKVTKRGQDVALRCDPISGHVSLYWYRQALGQGPEFLTYFNYEAQQDKSGLPNDRFSAERPEGSISTLTIQRTEQRDSAMYRCASSVHREGPYNEQFFGPGTRLTVL.

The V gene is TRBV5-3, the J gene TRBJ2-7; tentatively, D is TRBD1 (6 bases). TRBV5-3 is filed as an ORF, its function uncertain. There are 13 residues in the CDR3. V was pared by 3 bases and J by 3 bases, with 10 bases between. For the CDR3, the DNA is TGTGCCAGAAGCTCCAGCAGGGGCTACGAGCAGTACTTC. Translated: CARSSSRGYEQYF.

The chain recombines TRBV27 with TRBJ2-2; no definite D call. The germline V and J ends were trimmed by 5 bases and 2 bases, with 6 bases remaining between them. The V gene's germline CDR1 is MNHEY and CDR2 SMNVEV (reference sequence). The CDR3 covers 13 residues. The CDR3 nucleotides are TGTGCCAGCAGTAGATACAACACCGGGGAGCTGTTTTTT. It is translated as CASSRYNTGELFF.

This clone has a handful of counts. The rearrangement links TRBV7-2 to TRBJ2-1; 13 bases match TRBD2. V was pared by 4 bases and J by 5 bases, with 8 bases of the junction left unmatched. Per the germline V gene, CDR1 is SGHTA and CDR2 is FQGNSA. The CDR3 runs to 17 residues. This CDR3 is CASSYLLAGGSHNEQFF. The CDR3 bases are TGTGCCAGCAGCTATCTACTAGCGGGAGGGTCCCACAATGAGCAGTTCTTC.

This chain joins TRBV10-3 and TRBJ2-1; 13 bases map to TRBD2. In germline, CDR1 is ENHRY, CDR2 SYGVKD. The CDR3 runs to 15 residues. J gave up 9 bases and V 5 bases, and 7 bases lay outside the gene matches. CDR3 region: CAISFGLAGEGEQFF. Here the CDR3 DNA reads TGTGCCATCAGTTTCGGACTAGCGGGAGAAGGTGAGCAGTTCTTC.

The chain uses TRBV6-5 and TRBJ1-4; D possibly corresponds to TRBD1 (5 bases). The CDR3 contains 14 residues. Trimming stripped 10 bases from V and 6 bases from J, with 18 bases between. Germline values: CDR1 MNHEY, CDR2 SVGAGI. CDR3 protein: CATSSRGFDEKLFF. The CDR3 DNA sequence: TGTGCCACCTCCAGTAGGGGATTTGATGAAAAACTGTTTTTT.

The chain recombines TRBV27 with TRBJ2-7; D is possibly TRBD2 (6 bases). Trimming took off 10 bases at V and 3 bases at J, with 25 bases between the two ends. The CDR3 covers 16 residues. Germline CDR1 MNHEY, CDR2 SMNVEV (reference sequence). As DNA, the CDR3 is TGTGCCACCAGGGACCTTTCGTGGGAGGAGGACTACGAGCAGTACTTC. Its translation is CATRDLSWEEDYEQYF.

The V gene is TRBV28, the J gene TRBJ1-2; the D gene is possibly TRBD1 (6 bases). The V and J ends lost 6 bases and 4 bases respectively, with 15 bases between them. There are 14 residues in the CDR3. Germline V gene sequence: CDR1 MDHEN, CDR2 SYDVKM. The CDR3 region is CASRQDRRLYGYTF. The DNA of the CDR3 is TGTGCCAGCAGACAAGACAGGCGGCTCTATGGCTACACCTTC.

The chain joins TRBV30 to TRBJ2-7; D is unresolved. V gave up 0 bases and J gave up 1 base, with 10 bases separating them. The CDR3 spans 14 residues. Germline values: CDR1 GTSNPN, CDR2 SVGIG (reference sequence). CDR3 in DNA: TGTGCCTGGAGTGTTGGTCCGACATCCTACGAGCAGTACTTC. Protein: CAWSVGPTSYEQYF.

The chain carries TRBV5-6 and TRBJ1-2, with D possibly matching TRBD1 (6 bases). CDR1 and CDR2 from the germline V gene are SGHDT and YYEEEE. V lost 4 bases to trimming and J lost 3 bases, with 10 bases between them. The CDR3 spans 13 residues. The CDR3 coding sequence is TGTGCCAGCAGCGCAGACAGGCACTATGGCTACACCTTC. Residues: CASSADRHYGYTF.

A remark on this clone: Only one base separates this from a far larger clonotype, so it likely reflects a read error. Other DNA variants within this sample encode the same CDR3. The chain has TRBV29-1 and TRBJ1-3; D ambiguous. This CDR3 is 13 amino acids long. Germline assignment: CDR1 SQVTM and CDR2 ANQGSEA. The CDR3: CSARATSGNTIYF. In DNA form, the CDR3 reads TGCAGCGCCCGGGCCACCTCTGGAAACACAATATATTTT.

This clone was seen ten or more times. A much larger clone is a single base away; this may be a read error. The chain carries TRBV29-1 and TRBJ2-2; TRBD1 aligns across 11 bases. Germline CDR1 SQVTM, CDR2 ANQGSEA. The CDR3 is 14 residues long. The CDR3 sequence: CSVGTGGNTGEPFF. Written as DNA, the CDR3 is TGCAGCGTCGGGACAGGGGGGAACACCGGGGAGCCGTTTTTT.

CDR3 sequence reads: CAISGGTLGEQYF. The CDR3 bases are TGTGCCATCAGCGGAGGGACTTTAGGGGAGCAGTACTTC. The chain employs TRBV10-3 and TRBJ2-7; D is possibly TRBD2 (6 bases). The CDR3 sequence is 13 residues long. Deletions cut 6 bases from V and 7 bases from J, with 16 bases between. The germline V gene has CDR1 ENHRY and CDR2 SYGVKD.

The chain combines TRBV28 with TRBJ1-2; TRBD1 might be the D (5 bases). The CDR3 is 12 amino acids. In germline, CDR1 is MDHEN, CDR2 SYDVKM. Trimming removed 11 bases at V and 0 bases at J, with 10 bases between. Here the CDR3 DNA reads TGTGCCTGCCAGGGAGCTAACTATGGCTACACCTTC. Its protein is CACQGANYGYTF.

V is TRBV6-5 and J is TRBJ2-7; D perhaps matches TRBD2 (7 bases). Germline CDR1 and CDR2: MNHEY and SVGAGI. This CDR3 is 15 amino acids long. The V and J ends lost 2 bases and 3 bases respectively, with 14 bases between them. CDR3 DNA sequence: TGTGCCAGCAGTTACGTAGGGGGGGGTGGCTACGAGCAGTACTTC. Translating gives CASSYVGGGGYEQYF.

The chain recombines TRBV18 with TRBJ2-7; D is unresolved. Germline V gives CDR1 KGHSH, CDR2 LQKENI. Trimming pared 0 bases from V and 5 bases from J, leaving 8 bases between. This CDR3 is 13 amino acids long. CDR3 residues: CASSPPGLDEQYF. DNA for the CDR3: TGTGCCAGCTCACCACCGGGGTTGGACGAGCAGTACTTC.

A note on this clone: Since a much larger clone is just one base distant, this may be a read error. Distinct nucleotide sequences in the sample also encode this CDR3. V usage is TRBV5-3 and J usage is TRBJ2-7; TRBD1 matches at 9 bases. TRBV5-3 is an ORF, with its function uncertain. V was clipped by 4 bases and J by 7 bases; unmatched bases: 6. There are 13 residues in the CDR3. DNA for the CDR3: TGTGCCAGAAGCGTGGGACAGGGCTATGAGCAGTACTTC. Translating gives CARSVGQGYEQYF.

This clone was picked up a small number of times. Here the CDR3 DNA reads TGTGCCACCACCACGACCAGACAGGGGGCCTACAATGAGCAGTTCTTC. Translation: CATTTTRQGAYNEQFF. The chain employs TRBV15 and TRBJ2-1, with 9 bases fitting TRBD1. This CDR3 region has 16 residues. J gave up 2 bases and V 7 bases, and 9 bases lay outside the gene matches. Germline V lookup: CDR1 LNHNV, CDR2 YYDKDF (reference sequence).

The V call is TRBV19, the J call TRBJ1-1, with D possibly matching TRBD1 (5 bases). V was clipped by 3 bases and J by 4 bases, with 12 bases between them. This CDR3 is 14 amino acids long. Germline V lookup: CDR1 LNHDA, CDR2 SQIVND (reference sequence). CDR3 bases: TGTGCCAGTAGTATTATAAGGGGTGGCACTGAAGCTTTCTTT. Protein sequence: CASSIIRGGTEAFF.

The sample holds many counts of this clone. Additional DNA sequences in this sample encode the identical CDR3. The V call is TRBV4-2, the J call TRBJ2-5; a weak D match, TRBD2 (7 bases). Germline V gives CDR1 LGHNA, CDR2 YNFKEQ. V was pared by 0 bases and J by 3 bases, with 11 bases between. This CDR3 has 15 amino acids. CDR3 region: CASSQDRGGEETQYF. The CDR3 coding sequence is TGTGCCAGCAGCCAAGATAGGGGGGGGGAAGAGACCCAGTACTTC.

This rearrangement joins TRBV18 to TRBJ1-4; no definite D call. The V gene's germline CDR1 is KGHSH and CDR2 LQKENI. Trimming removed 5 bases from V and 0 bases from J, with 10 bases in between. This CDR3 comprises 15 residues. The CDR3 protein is CASSEGLSTNEKLFF. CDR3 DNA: TGTGCCAGCTCAGAAGGACTGTCAACTAATGAAAAACTGTTTTTT. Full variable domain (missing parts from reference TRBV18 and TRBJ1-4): NAGVMQNPRHLVRRRGQEARLRCSPMKGHSHVYWYRQLPEEGLKFMVYLQKENIIDESGMPKERFSAEFPKEGPSILRIQQVVRGDSAAYFCASSEGLSTNEKLFFGSGTQLSVL.

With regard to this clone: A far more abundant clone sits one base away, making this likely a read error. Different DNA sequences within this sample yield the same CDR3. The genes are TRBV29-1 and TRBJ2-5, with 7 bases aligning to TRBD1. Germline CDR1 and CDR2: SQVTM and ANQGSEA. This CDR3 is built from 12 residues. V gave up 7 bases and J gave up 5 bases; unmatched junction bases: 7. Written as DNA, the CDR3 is TGCAGCGGGGGGACAGCCCAGGAGACCCAGTACTTC. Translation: CSGGTAQETQYF.

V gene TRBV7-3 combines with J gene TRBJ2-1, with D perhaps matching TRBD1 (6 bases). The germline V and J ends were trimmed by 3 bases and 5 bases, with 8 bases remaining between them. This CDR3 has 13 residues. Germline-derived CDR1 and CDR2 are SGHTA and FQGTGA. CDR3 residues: CASSFAGDNEQFF. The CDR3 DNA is TGTGCCAGCAGCTTCGCAGGGGACAATGAGCAGTTCTTC.

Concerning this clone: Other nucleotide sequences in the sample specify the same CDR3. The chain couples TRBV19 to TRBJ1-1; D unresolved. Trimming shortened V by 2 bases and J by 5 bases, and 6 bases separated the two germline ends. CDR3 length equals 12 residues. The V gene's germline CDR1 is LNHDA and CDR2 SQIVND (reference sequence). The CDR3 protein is CASSILGTEAFF. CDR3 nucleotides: TGTGCCAGTAGTATATTAGGAACTGAAGCTTTCTTT.

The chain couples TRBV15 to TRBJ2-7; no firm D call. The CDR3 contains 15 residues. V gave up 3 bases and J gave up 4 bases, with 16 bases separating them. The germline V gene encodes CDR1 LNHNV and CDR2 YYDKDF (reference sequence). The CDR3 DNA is TGTGCCACCAGCAGTGGTTTGGAGTTCGGGTACGAGCAGTACTTC. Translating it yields CATSSGLEFGYEQYF.

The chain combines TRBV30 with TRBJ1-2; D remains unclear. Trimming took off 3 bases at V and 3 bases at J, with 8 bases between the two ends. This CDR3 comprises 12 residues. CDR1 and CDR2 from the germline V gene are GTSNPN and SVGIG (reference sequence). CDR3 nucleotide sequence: TGTGCCTGGAGCCCGAGCGACTATGGCTACACCTTC. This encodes CAWSPSDYGYTF. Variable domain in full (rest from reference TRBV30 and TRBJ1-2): SQTIHQWPATLVQPVGSPLSLECTVEGTSNPNLYWYRQAAGRGLQLLFYSVGIGQISSEVPQNLSASRPQDRQFILSSKKLLLSDSGFYLCAWSPSDYGYTFGSGTRLTVV.

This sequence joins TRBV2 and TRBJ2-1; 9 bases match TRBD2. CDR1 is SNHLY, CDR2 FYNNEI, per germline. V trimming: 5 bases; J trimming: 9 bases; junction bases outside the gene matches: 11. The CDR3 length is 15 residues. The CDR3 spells CASSRGGSGSSEQFF. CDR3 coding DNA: TGTGCCAGCAGTAGGGGGGGTAGCGGGAGTAGTGAGCAGTTCTTC.

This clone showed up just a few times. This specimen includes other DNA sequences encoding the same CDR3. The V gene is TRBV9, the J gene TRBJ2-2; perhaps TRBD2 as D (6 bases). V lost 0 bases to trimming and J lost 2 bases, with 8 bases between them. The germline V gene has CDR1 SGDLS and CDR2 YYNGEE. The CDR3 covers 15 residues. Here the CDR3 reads CASSVVAGNTGELFF. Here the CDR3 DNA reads TGTGCCAGCAGCGTAGTTGCGGGAAACACCGGGGAGCTGTTTTTT.

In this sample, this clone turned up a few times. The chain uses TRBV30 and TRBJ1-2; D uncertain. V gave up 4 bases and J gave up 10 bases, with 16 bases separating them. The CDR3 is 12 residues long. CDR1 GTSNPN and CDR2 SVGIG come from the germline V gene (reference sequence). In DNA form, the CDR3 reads TGTGCCTGGACGAGGAACAGAACAATCTACACCTTC. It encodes CAWTRNRTIYTF.